This T cell receptor beta chain was retrieved from a study of CD8 T cells in ankylosing spondylitis (dated by TCRdb to 2017 to 2019). Looking at the study overall: The study profiled T cell receptor beta repertoires in healthy donors and ankylosing spondylitis patients to find disease-linked TCR variants. In total, the full study cohort was made up of roughly 110 healthy donors and roughly 27 ankylosing spondylitis patients. Peripheral blood was sampled, and synovial fluid was additionally collected from ankylosing spondylitis patients. What the study reported, not specific to this receptor: A TCR beta motif made up of several highly homologous amino acid variants appeared to be characteristic of blood from ankylosing spondylitis patients. Some motif variants were previously reported in synovial fluid and blood of reactive arthritis patients, suggesting common disease-initiation mechanisms. The disease-linked clones were reported as significantly enriched in matched synovial fluid samples from ankylosing spondylitis patients. A CD8+ phenotype was shown by the disease-linked clones, which were found at relatively low frequencies in peripheral blood.

This clonotype was detected ten times or more. No antigen is known for it. No qualities accompany the bases; no much larger clone lies one base away. Spanning cysteine to phenylalanine, the CDR3 consists of 15 amino acids. Just the 45-base CDR3 DNA is kept, in frame starting at base 1. Per the germline V gene (reference sequence), DFQATT is the CDR1 and SNEGSKA is the CDR2. Relative to germline, V is missing 1 base and J is missing 3 bases, with 7 bases of the junction outside any gene match. Instrument used: Illumina HiSeq 2500. Quantitative 5'-RACE with molecular barcodes was the method used to prepare the TCR beta libraries. Under the source paper's analysis protocol: A new computational method based on a probabilistic model of VDJ rearrangement was used to identify disease-linked TCR variants. TCRdb passed the public sequencing reads through fastp at Q25 and MiXCR, retaining productive beta sequences. Every CDR3 protein is listed once, alongside the most common genes and DNA of its rows. These V and J calls rely on TCRdb rather than the paper's analysis. Recorded for this sample are 200,000 to 250,000 distinct CDR3 sequences; roughly 10% of them occurred a single time. The ten most abundant clones make up about a fifth of the sample.

The sample consisted of blood, either unsorted or a sorted T cell fraction (not recorded which). Rearrangement joined TRBV20-1 to TRBJ2-7; a stretch of 9 junction bases matches TRBD1. The clonotype was recovered from a male donor with ankylosing spondylitis or in good health (not recorded which). The CDR3 protein is CSARGPGQGHYEQYF. The sequenced DNA is TGCAGTGCTAGAGGACCGGGACAGGGACACTACGAGCAGTACTTC.